This T cell receptor (beta chain) stems from a study of blood T cell repertoires in COVID-19. Study-level background: PBMCs, B-cell-depleted T cells, or T cells provided the cDNA or gDNA that made up the material.

TCRdb's table, derived via immunoSEQ multiplex PCR, lists solely in-frame clones and lacks some. Of about 390,000 clones listed, 87% are singletons. This clonotype was sampled from a woman aged 55-69 years with COVID-19, enrolled during active disease. The sequencing sample was made of peripheral blood.

The CDR3 coding sequence is TGTGCCAGTAGTACGACCCGAGAGGACGAGCAGTACTTC. Protein sequence: CASSTTREDEQYF. V usage is TRBV19 and J usage is TRBJ2-7; D remains ambiguous. In germline, CDR1 is LNHDA, CDR2 SQIVND (reference sequence). CDR3 length: 13 residues. With 4 bases removed from V and 5 bases from J, the gap between germline ends came to 12 bases.